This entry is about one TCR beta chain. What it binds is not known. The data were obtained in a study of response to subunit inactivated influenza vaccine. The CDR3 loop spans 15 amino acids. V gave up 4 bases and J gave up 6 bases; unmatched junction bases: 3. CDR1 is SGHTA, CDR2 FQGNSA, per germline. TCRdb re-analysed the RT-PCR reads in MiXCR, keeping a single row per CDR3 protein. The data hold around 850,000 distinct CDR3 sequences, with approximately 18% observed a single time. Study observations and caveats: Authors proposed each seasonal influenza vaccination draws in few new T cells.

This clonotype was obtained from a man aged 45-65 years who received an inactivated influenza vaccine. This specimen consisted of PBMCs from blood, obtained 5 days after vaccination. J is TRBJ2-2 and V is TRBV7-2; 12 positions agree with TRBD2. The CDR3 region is CASSSLAGGSGELFF. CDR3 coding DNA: TGTGCCAGCAGCTCACTAGCGGGAGGCTCCGGGGAGCTGTTTTTT.